The 24 T cell receptor beta chains given below trace back to one sample, sequenced in a study of low-dose radiotherapy and immunotherapy resistance in tumors. Gene-specific TRAV and TRBV primers were used for first-strand cDNA, covering alpha and beta chains. For amplifying TCRs, the PCR ran for around 20 cycles with Phusion, which was used together with a constant-region primer and the adapter on the V primers. TCRdb reanalysed the reads using MiXCR and keeps one entry per CDR3 protein. There are 7,500 to 9,000 distinct CDR3 sequences in the sample; around 63% occur only once, and approximately 6.8% lies in the top ten. Receptors originate from a human donor with advanced metastatic prostate, ovarian, gallbladder or colorectal cancer (not recorded which). This table probably holds off-target reads from a library built for another chain.

V and J are TRBV1 and TRBJ2-1; whether TRBD2, the table's D call, matches the DNA was not checked. TRBV1 is tagged as a pseudogene. There are 16 residues in the CDR3. This CDR3 reads CTSSQDEIPSADEQFF. The CDR3, as DNA: TGCACCAGCAGCCAAGATGAAATTCCTAGCGCGGATGAGCAGTTCTTC.

There are a few counts of this clonotype. J is TRBJ2-5 and V is TRBV24-1; possible D gene TRBD1, 6 bases. Trimming took 4 bases from V and 5 from J, leaving 13 bases between them. Germline V gives CDR1 KGHDR, CDR2 SFDVKD. The CDR3 totals 14 residues. CDR3 bases: TGTGCCACCAGTGACTCAGGGGCTAGGGAGACCCAGTACTTC. Its protein is CATSDSGARETQYF.

This chain uses TRBV19 with TRBJ1-6; 7 bases line up with TRBD1. The CDR3 has 14 residues. V was clipped by 6 bases and J by 8 bases; unmatched bases: 7. Germline-derived CDR1 and CDR2 are LNHDA and SQIVND (reference sequence). The CDR3 bases are TGTGCCAGTAGGTCGGACAGGAGCCATTCACCCCTCCACTTT. Translating it yields CASRSDRSHSPLHF.

CDR3 in amino acids: CASSLNTGELFF. The CDR3 DNA sequence: TGTGCCAGCAGCCTTAACACCGGGGAGCTGTTTTTT. The chain uses TRBV4-2 and TRBJ2-2; D gene unclear. Trimming removed 4 bases from V and 2 bases from J, with 2 bases in between. Germline values: CDR1 LGHNA, CDR2 YNFKEQ. CDR3 length equals 12 residues.

The chain links TRBV27 to TRBJ2-2; maybe TRBD2 (7 bases). The CDR3 spans 14 residues. The V and J ends lost 11 bases and 4 bases respectively, with 17 bases between them. Per germline, CDR1 MNHEY and CDR2 SMNVEV (reference sequence). CDR3 loop: CASRGREGTGELFF. CDR3 DNA sequence: TGTGCCTCCAGGGGCAGGGAGGGCACCGGGGAGCTGTTTTTT.

V is TRBV28 and J is TRBJ1-4; D is perhaps TRBD1 (6 bases). Trimming removed 7 bases from V and 13 bases from J, with 22 bases in between. The length of the CDR3 is 14 residues. Germline values: CDR1 MDHEN, CDR2 SYDVKM. This CDR3 reads CASKGGGSNVGLFF. In DNA, the CDR3 is TGTGCCAGCAAGGGGGGGGGCTCTAATGTCGGACTGTTTTTT.

The V gene is TRBV18, the J gene TRBJ2-1, with TRBD2 identical over 8 bases. The germline V gene has CDR1 KGHSH and CDR2 LQKENI. This CDR3 has 14 amino acids. Trimming took 3 bases from V and 7 from J; bases not matched to a gene: 5. CDR3 loop: CASSPGLEVNEQFF. The CDR3 DNA follows: TGTGCCAGCTCACCGGGACTAGAGGTGAATGAGCAGTTCTTC.

The chain is built from TRBV11-2 and TRBJ2-7; 11 bases map to TRBD2. In germline, CDR1 is SGHAT, CDR2 FQNNGV. The CDR3 loop spans 13 amino acids. CDR3 nucleotides: TGTGCGGTAGCTAGCGGGAGGAATAGCGAGCAGTACTTC. Translating it yields CAVASGRNSEQYF.

This clonotype was counted only a few times. The chain couples TRBV13 to TRBJ1-2; the D is unclear. V dropped 5 bases and J dropped 3 bases, with 16 bases sitting between them. The CDR3 totals 15 residues. The germline V gene encodes CDR1 PRHDT and CDR2 FYEKMQ (reference sequence). CDR3 in amino acids: CASSKRETWDYGYTF. CDR3 in DNA: TGTGCCAGCAGCAAACGGGAGACCTGGGACTATGGCTACACCTTC.

The chain is built from TRBV11-1 and TRBJ2-1; 9 positions agree with TRBD1. With V trimmed by 6 bases and J by 6 bases, 9 bases remained unmatched. This CDR3 has 15 residues. The germline gives CDR1 SGHAT, CDR2 FQDESV (reference sequence). In nucleotides, the CDR3 is TGTGCCAGCAGTAGCGCGGGACAGGGTAGCAATGAGCAGTTCTTC. The encoded protein is CASSSAGQGSNEQFF.

J is TRBJ2-2 and V is TRBV5-1; unclear D gene. The CDR3 length is 15 residues. Germline V gene sequence: CDR1 SGHRS, CDR2 YFSETQ. V lost 1 base to trimming and J lost 4 bases, with 11 bases between them. The CDR3 is CASSLMGGGTGELFF. The CDR3 bases are TGCGCCAGCAGCTTGATGGGTGGTGGCACCGGGGAGCTGTTTTTT.

The rearrangement joins TRBV7-2 to TRBJ1-5, with 7 bases lining up with TRBD1. The CDR3 covers 16 residues. Germline V gene sequence: CDR1 SGHTA, CDR2 FQGNSA. The trim removed 0 bases at V and 0 bases at J, leaving 2 bases unmatched. The CDR3 DNA reads TGTGCCAGCAGCTTAGCTCAGGGGGTTAGCAATCAGCCCCAGCATTTT. This encodes CASSLAQGVSNQPQHF.

V gene TRBV29-1 combines with J gene TRBJ2-1; tentatively, D is TRBD2 (6 bases). CDR1 is SQVTM and CDR2 is ANQGSEA in the germline V gene. The CDR3 totals 12 residues. V was clipped by 2 bases and J by 10 bases, with 12 bases between them. The DNA of the CDR3 is TGCAGCGTTGAACGAGCGGGCTCAGAGCAGTTCTTC. Translated: CSVERAGSEQFF.

This clonotype was observed a few times. The gene calls are TRBV5-1 and TRBJ1-2, with D possibly matching TRBD1 (6 bases). The CDR3 has 13 amino acids. Trimming pared 1 base from V and 3 bases from J, leaving 7 bases between. CDR1 and CDR2 from the germline V gene are SGHRS and YFSETQ. CDR3 in DNA: TGCGCCAGCAGCTTGAACAGGGACTATGGCTACACCTTC. Translation: CASSLNRDYGYTF.

The rearrangement joins TRBV5-1 to TRBJ1-4; 9 bases are shared with TRBD1. Germline CDR1 is SGHRS and CDR2 is YFSETQ. V shed 5 bases and J 7 bases; nucleotides not matched to a gene: 9. The CDR3 extends over 15 amino acids. The CDR3 DNA is TGCGCCAGCAGTCAACCGGGACAGGGAGGTGAAAAACTGTTTTTT. Its protein is CASSQPGQGGEKLFF.

The chain links TRBV5-1 to TRBJ2-1; no reliable D call. The CDR3 is 12 residues long. V lost 1 base, J lost 12 bases, and 11 bases lay in between. The germline gives CDR1 SGHRS, CDR2 YFSETQ. The CDR3 region has the DNA TGCGCCAGCAGCTTGAAGGGTGAGACGCAGTTCTTC. Translation gives CASSLKGETQFF.

This chain links TRBV10-2 with TRBJ2-7, with 8 bases aligning to TRBD2. V was pared by 1 base and J by 7 bases, with 9 bases of the junction left unmatched. The germline V gene has CDR1 WSHSY and CDR2 SAAADI. The CDR3 sequence is 15 residues long. The CDR3 reads CASSEYAGGDSEQYF. In DNA, the CDR3 is TGCGCCAGCAGTGAGTACGCGGGGGGAGACAGTGAGCAGTACTTC.

This clonotype was recorded a few times. V usage is TRBV6-1 and J usage is TRBJ1-2; D gene uncertain. Looked up from germline, CDR1 is MNHNS and CDR2 is SASEGT. V lost 5 bases, J lost 5 bases, and 21 bases lay in between. The CDR3 contains 16 residues. The CDR3 is CASSYSQFQLPYGYTF. CDR3 nucleotides: TGTGCCAGCAGTTACTCGCAGTTCCAGCTACCTTATGGCTACACCTTC.

CDR3 protein: CSVEDSQGEQFF. The CDR3 DNA reads as TGCAGCGTTGAAGATAGTCAGGGTGAGCAGTTCTTC. The V gene is TRBV29-1, the J gene TRBJ2-1; D is perhaps TRBD1 (5 bases). There are 12 residues in the CDR3. V lost 0 bases and J 9 bases, leaving 9 bases between the germline ends. CDR1 SQVTM and CDR2 ANQGSEA come from the germline V gene.

There are a few counts of this clonotype. V usage is TRBV30 and J usage is TRBJ2-7, with 10 nucleotides matching TRBD2. CDR3 length: 14 amino acids. The germline V gene has CDR1 GTSNPN and CDR2 SVGIG (reference sequence). The V gene end was trimmed by 3 bases and the J gene end by 2 bases; junction bases not matched to a gene: 4. The chain's CDR3 is CAWSLSGRAYEQYF. The CDR3 bases are TGTGCCTGGAGCCTGAGCGGGAGGGCCTACGAGCAGTACTTC.

The J gene is TRBJ2-1, the V gene TRBV6-2 or TRBV6-3, with 11 bases identical to TRBD2. V was clipped by 8 bases and J by 4 bases; unmatched bases: 4. CDR1 MNHEY and CDR2 SVGEGT come from the germline V gene. This CDR3 region has 14 residues. The CDR3 region is CASGTSGGYNEQFF. The CDR3, as DNA: TGTGCCAGCGGCACTAGCGGGGGTTACAATGAGCAGTTCTTC.

J is TRBJ1-6 and V is TRBV13; possibly TRBD1 for D (6 bases). Germline V gives CDR1 PRHDT, CDR2 FYEKMQ (reference sequence). There are 13 residues in the CDR3. Trimming removed 7 bases from V and 5 bases from J, with 9 bases in between. The CDR3 DNA follows: TGTGCCAGCAAGGGGGAAAATAATTCACCCCTCCACTTT. As protein: CASKGENNSPLHF.

This chain connects TRBV5-1 to TRBJ2-2; a weak D match, TRBD1 (5 bases). The CDR3 spans 16 residues. V lost 2 bases and J 6 bases, leaving 17 bases between the germline ends. Germline V lookup: CDR1 SGHRS, CDR2 YFSETQ. The CDR3 DNA is TGCGCCAGCAGCTTAGAAAGGGGCTCGACTGCCGGGGAGCTGTTTTTT. This sequence encodes CASSLERGSTAGELFF.

V usage is TRBV5-1 and J usage is TRBJ1-2; 10 nucleotides align to TRBD1. CDR1 is SGHRS and CDR2 is YFSETQ in the germline V gene. The CDR3 is 16 amino acids. Losses at the gene ends were 0 bases for V and 3 bases for J; bases not matched to a gene: 5. The CDR3 nucleotides read TGCGCCAGCAGCTTGGCCGGGACAGGGGCTGACTATGGCTACACCTTC. Translation gives CASSLAGTGADYGYTF.